This TCR beta chain was sequenced during a study of CD8 T cells in Susac syndrome. Study context: Blood was drawn from patients with Susac syndrome. At that point, they were therapy-naive, on corticosteroids, or on intravenous immunoglobulin alone. Whole-study results and caveats: As the study acknowledged, the number of individuals who were part of its TCR sequencing and HLA analysis was relatively small.

Random hexamers were used to reverse transcribe the RNA input (about 0.5 to 1 ug). Amplification of TCR beta CDR3 spanned 54 Vbeta and 13 Jbeta via immunoSEQ multiplex PCR. A single record per CDR3 protein comes from TCRdb applying MiXCR to the immunoSEQ multiplex PCR reads. The table has roughly 86,000 distinct CDR3 sequences, approximately 96% seen once; the top ten hold more than 0.55%. In the case of this clonotype: Its antigen is still unknown.

TCR beta sequencing was performed on blood CD8+ and CD4+ T cells. CDR3 length: 11 residues. The ends were cut back, 5 bases at V and 4 bases at J, with 9 bases in the middle. From germline, CDR1 is DFQATT and CDR2 SNEGSKA (reference sequence). V usage is TRBV20-1 and J usage is TRBJ2-7; tentative D call: TRBD1 (6 bases). Sequencing was done on a sample of CD8+ T cells from PBMCs. This TCR was recovered from a human donor with Susac syndrome. CDR3 protein: CSAGDKYEQYF. CDR3 in DNA: TGCAGTGCTGGGGACAAATACGAGCAGTACTTC.